Sequencing of this T cell receptor beta chain was carried out in a study of blood T cells in healthy people across ages. Next came a second PCR, run for about 7 to 12 cycles, which used a sample-barcoded 5' primer along with a J-beta primer mix. A 12-random-nucleotide template-switch adaptor tagged each cDNA molecule. TCRdb re-called the 5' RACE reads with MiXCR, one entry per CDR3 protein. The table has about 760,000 distinct CDR3 sequences, around 50% seen once. The CDR3 contains 16 residues. Germline assignment: CDR1 SEHNR and CDR2 FQNEAQ (reference sequence). The V and J ends lost 0 bases and 3 bases, in that order; junction bases with no gene match: 5. General study findings and limits: Roughly linear declines in TCR beta diversity per million T cells occurred with age. A strong correlation between TCR beta diversity and naive T cell percentage was seen.

About this clonotype: The antigen is unknown.

The V call is TRBV7-9, the J call TRBJ1-1; 9 nucleotides agree with TRBD1. The source material was blood. The clonotype comes from a man aged 35 to 55 in good health. The CDR3 is CASSLATGGSDTEAFF. The CDR3 nucleotides are TGTGCCAGCAGCTTAGCGACAGGGGGTTCGGACACTGAAGCTTTCTTT.